The rows below give T cell receptor beta chains drawn from one sample of a study of control samples from healthy donors and cancer patients. Assay: immunoSEQ multiplex PCR; the TCRdb copy retains only in-frame clones and omits some. Found here are 95,000 to 100,000 clones, 80% to 90% of them singletons; the top ten hold under 10%. The sample comprised blood. The receptors stem from a man under 40 in good health. CDR3s include the opening cysteine and the closing phenylalanine or tryptophan. Each record gives: J gene, clone size, V gene, D gene, CDR3 DNA, CDR3 protein. A D gene is named only where the DNA matches it firmly. A clone size is listed for some rows: how often the clone was seen (once, few, many), or a class if it is expanded.

J gene: TRBJ1-1
clone size: once
V gene: TRBV24-1
D gene: TRBD1
CDR3 DNA: TGTGCCACCCAGGGACAGGGGGCTTCCGGGGACACTGAAGCTTTCTTT
CDR3 protein: CATQGQGASGDTEAFF

J gene: TRBJ1-1
clone size: few
V gene: TRBV15
D gene: TRBD1
CDR3 DNA: TGTGCCACCAGCCGGCCGGGACAGGGTATGAACACTGAAGCTTTCTTT
CDR3 protein: CATSRPGQGMNTEAFF

J gene: TRBJ2-2
clone size: NA
V gene: TRBV27
D gene: NA
CDR3 DNA: TGTGCCAGCAGTTTTTATCAGGGAGGCACCGGGGAGCTGTTTTTT
CDR3 protein: CASSFYQGGTGELFF

J gene: TRBJ1-3
clone size: NA
V gene: TRBV12-3/TRBV12-4
D gene: NA
CDR3 DNA: TGTGCCAGCAGTTTAGGGGGGGGCAGAGTCCTATATTTT
CDR3 protein: CASSLGGGRVLYF

J gene: TRBJ1-6
clone size: NA
V gene: TRBV27
D gene: NA
CDR3 DNA: TGTGCCAGCAGTTTTGAGCAGCTTAATTCACCCCTCCACTTT
CDR3 protein: CASSFEQLNSPLHF

J gene: TRBJ1-2
clone size: once
V gene: TRBV12-3/TRBV12-4
D gene: NA
CDR3 DNA: TGTGCCACCCGGCCATTGGGCTATGGCTACACCTTC
CDR3 protein: CATRPLGYGYTF

J gene: TRBJ1-2
clone size: NA
V gene: TRBV19
D gene: NA
CDR3 DNA: TGTGCCAGTACGGTAGCTGGAGGGAAGTCTGGCTACACCTTC
CDR3 protein: CASTVAGGKSGYTF

J gene: TRBJ1-5
clone size: NA
V gene: TRBV28
D gene: NA
CDR3 DNA: TGTGCCAGCAGGTACCGAGGGACCGGTGGACAGCCCCAGCATTTT
CDR3 protein: CASRYRGTGGQPQHF

J gene: TRBJ2-1
clone size: NA
V gene: TRBV27
D gene: NA
CDR3 DNA: TGTGCCAGCAGTTTACTAGGGGTCCTGGATCATGAGCAGTTCTTC
CDR3 protein: CASSLLGVLDHEQFF

J gene: TRBJ2-2
clone size: NA
V gene: TRBV7-2
D gene: NA
CDR3 DNA: TGTGCCAGCAGCTTAGAACTTCCGAGGACCGGGGAGCTGTTTTTT
CDR3 protein: CASSLELPRTGELFF

J gene: TRBJ1-2
clone size: once
V gene: TRBV11-2
D gene: TRBD1
CDR3 DNA: TGTGCCAGCAGCCATCCACAGGGGACTAACTATGGCTACACCTTC
CDR3 protein: CASSHPQGTNYGYTF

J gene: TRBJ2-3
clone size: NA
V gene: TRBV4-1
D gene: TRBD2
CDR3 DNA: TGCGCCAGCAGCCAATCTGGACTAGCGGGAGCTAGCACAGATACGCAGTATTTT
CDR3 protein: CASSQSGLAGASTDTQYF

J gene: TRBJ2-7
clone size: NA
V gene: TRBV2
D gene: NA
CDR3 DNA: TGTGCCAGCAGCTCAGGCTCCTACGAGCAGTACTTC
CDR3 protein: CASSSGSYEQYF

J gene: TRBJ2-5
clone size: once
V gene: TRBV12-3/TRBV12-4
D gene: NA
CDR3 DNA: TGTGCCAGCAGGAATCAAGAGACCCAGTACTTC
CDR3 protein: CASRNQETQYF

J gene: TRBJ1-1
clone size: NA
V gene: TRBV6-1
D gene: TRBD1
CDR3 DNA: TGTGCCAGCAGTGAGGTACAGGGGCACGCTGAAGCTTTCTTT
CDR3 protein: CASSEVQGHAEAFF

J gene: TRBJ2-3
clone size: once
V gene: TRBV5-1
D gene: NA
CDR3 DNA: TGCGCCAGCAGCTTGAGCAGGTACACAGATACGCAGTATTTT
CDR3 protein: CASSLSRYTDTQYF

J gene: TRBJ2-1
clone size: NA
V gene: TRBV11-2
D gene: NA
CDR3 DNA: TGTGCCAGCAGCTTAGAAGGGAGCCTTGAGCAGTTCTTC
CDR3 protein: CASSLEGSLEQFF

J gene: TRBJ2-3
clone size: NA
V gene: TRBV5-4
D gene: TRBD2
CDR3 DNA: TGTGCCAGCAGCTTGGCCTCTAAGGGAGGGCTCGGGGATACGCAGTATTTT
CDR3 protein: CASSLASKGGLGDTQYF

J gene: TRBJ2-3
clone size: NA
V gene: TRBV11-2
D gene: TRBD1
CDR3 DNA: TGTGCCAGCAGCCGCCGGGACAGGGTTCGCACAGATACGCAGTATTTT
CDR3 protein: CASSRRDRVRTDTQYF

J gene: TRBJ2-3
clone size: NA
V gene: TRBV5-1
D gene: NA
CDR3 DNA: TGCGCCAGCAGCCAAGGAGGGCTCACAGATACGCAGTATTTT
CDR3 protein: CASSQGGLTDTQYF

J gene: TRBJ2-2
clone size: NA
V gene: TRBV7-9
D gene: NA
CDR3 DNA: TGTGCCAGCAGCCCGCCCCGGGGGGCTCCACTCTACACCGGGGAGCTGTTTTTT
CDR3 protein: CASSPPRGAPLYTGELFF

J gene: TRBJ1-4
clone size: NA
V gene: TRBV15
D gene: TRBD1
CDR3 DNA: TGTGCCACCAGCAGAGATCTAGGCCAGGGGGACGAAAAACTGTTTTTT
CDR3 protein: CATSRDLGQGDEKLFF

J gene: TRBJ2-3
clone size: NA
V gene: TRBV11-2
D gene: NA
CDR3 DNA: TGTGCCAGCAGCTTAGTACGGGTGGATACGCAGTATTTT
CDR3 protein: CASSLVRVDTQYF

J gene: TRBJ2-3
clone size: once
V gene: TRBV6-4
D gene: TRBD2
CDR3 DNA: TGTGCCAGCTCACCCTCCGGGACTAGCGGGATCGCAGATACGCAGTATTTT
CDR3 protein: CASSPSGTSGIADTQYF

J gene: TRBJ2-7
clone size: NA
V gene: TRBV7-9
D gene: NA
CDR3 DNA: TGTGCCAGCAGCTTAGGGGGGATCAACGAGCAGTACTTC
CDR3 protein: CASSLGGINEQYF

J gene: TRBJ2-3
clone size: NA
V gene: TRBV4-1
D gene: NA
CDR3 DNA: TGCGCCAGCAGCCATAGACTTACAGATACGCAGTATTTT
CDR3 protein: CASSHRLTDTQYF

J gene: TRBJ1-2
clone size: once
V gene: TRBV11-3
D gene: NA
CDR3 DNA: TGTGCCAGCAGCTTAGATCACAGTAACTATGGCTACACCTTC
CDR3 protein: CASSLDHSNYGYTF

J gene: TRBJ2-5
clone size: NA
V gene: TRBV9
D gene: NA
CDR3 DNA: TGTGCCAGCAGCGCCTACTTACAAGAGACCCAGTACTTC
CDR3 protein: CASSAYLQETQYF

J gene: TRBJ1-3
clone size: NA
V gene: TRBV28
D gene: TRBD1
CDR3 DNA: TGTGCCAGCAGTTCAAATACAGGGGGCAGTGGAAACACCATATATTTT
CDR3 protein: CASSSNTGGSGNTIYF

J gene: TRBJ2-3
clone size: NA
V gene: TRBV19
D gene: NA
CDR3 DNA: TGTGCCAGTACAAACGGCCTAGTCACAGATACGCAGTATTTT
CDR3 protein: CASTNGLVTDTQYF

J gene: TRBJ1-1
clone size: NA
V gene: TRBV4-2
D gene: NA
CDR3 DNA: TGTGCCAGCAGCCAAGATGCCCGAGGGAACACTGAAGCTTTCTTT
CDR3 protein: CASSQDARGNTEAFF

J gene: TRBJ1-2
clone size: NA
V gene: TRBV13
D gene: NA
CDR3 DNA: TGTGCCAGCAGTTCGAGGGTGTATGGCTACACCTTC
CDR3 protein: CASSSRVYGYTF

J gene: TRBJ1-2
clone size: NA
V gene: TRBV2
D gene: NA
CDR3 DNA: TGTGCCAGCACCGAGGGGGGCTACGGCTACACCTTC
CDR3 protein: CASTEGGYGYTF

J gene: TRBJ2-2
clone size: NA
V gene: TRBV15
D gene: TRBD1
CDR3 DNA: TGTGCCACCAGCAGAGAGACCATGACAGGGTTCACCGGGGAGCTGTTTTTT
CDR3 protein: CATSRETMTGFTGELFF

J gene: TRBJ1-1
clone size: NA
V gene: TRBV6-5
D gene: NA
CDR3 DNA: TGTGCCAGCAGTTACTCTCGGGGGTACACTGAAGCTTTCTTT
CDR3 protein: CASSYSRGYTEAFF

J gene: TRBJ1-1
clone size: NA
V gene: TRBV4-3
D gene: NA
CDR3 DNA: TGCGCCAGCAGCCGATTAGGTCTTCAGGGGTTGACTGAAGCTTTCTTT
CDR3 protein: CASSRLGLQGLTEAFF

J gene: TRBJ1-1
clone size: NA
V gene: TRBV5-1
D gene: TRBD1
CDR3 DNA: TGCGCCAGCAGATCGGGGACAGGGGGCATGAACACTGAAGCTTTCTTT
CDR3 protein: CASRSGTGGMNTEAFF

J gene: TRBJ1-4
clone size: NA
V gene: TRBV15
D gene: NA
CDR3 DNA: TGTGCCACCAGCAGAGGACAGGTGGTTAGTAATGAAAAACTGTTTTTT
CDR3 protein: CATSRGQVVSNEKLFF

J gene: TRBJ2-1
clone size: NA
V gene: TRBV11-2
D gene: NA
CDR3 DNA: TGTGCCAGCAGCTTAGATCTGTGGGCTAGCTCCTACAATGAGCAGTTCTTC
CDR3 protein: CASSLDLWASSYNEQFF

J gene: TRBJ1-3
clone size: NA
V gene: TRBV11-2
D gene: NA
CDR3 DNA: TGTGCCAGCAGCTTGTACTCTGGAAACACCATATATTTT
CDR3 protein: CASSLYSGNTIYF

J gene: TRBJ2-5
clone size: NA
V gene: TRBV6-5
D gene: NA
CDR3 DNA: TGTGCCAGCCGGGGGTACTCAGTTAGCGAGACCCAGTACTTC
CDR3 protein: CASRGYSVSETQYF

J gene: TRBJ2-5
clone size: NA
V gene: TRBV19
D gene: TRBD2
CDR3 DNA: TGTGCCAGTAGTATAAGGTCACTAGCGGTACAAGAGACCCAGTACTTC
CDR3 protein: CASSIRSLAVQETQYF

J gene: TRBJ2-2
clone size: NA
V gene: TRBV11-2
D gene: NA
CDR3 DNA: TGTGCCAGCAGCCAAGGGGGTCCCACCGGGGAGCTGTTTTTT
CDR3 protein: CASSQGGPTGELFF

J gene: TRBJ1-6
clone size: NA
V gene: TRBV6-5
D gene: TRBD1
CDR3 DNA: TGTGCCAGCAGTTACGGGACAGGGATTAATTCACCCCTCCACTTT
CDR3 protein: CASSYGTGINSPLHF

J gene: TRBJ2-3
clone size: NA
V gene: TRBV6-5
D gene: TRBD2
CDR3 DNA: TGTGCCAGCAGCGGATTAGCGGGGGGTCCAGATACGCAGTATTTT
CDR3 protein: CASSGLAGGPDTQYF

J gene: TRBJ1-5
clone size: NA
V gene: TRBV6-5
D gene: NA
CDR3 DNA: TGTGCCAGCAGTTACTCGTGGGCTGTGGGCAATCAGCCCCAGCATTTT
CDR3 protein: CASSYSWAVGNQPQHF

J gene: TRBJ2-1
clone size: once
V gene: TRBV25-1
D gene: TRBD2
CDR3 DNA: TGTGCCAGCAGAACAGGACTAGCGGGGTACAATGAGCAGTTCTTC
CDR3 protein: CASRTGLAGYNEQFF

J gene: TRBJ2-3
clone size: NA
V gene: TRBV27
D gene: NA
CDR3 DNA: TGTGCCAGCAGCTCCCTCTGGCGGGCTACAGATACGCAGTATTTT
CDR3 protein: CASSSLWRATDTQYF

J gene: TRBJ2-3
clone size: few
V gene: TRBV6-4
D gene: TRBD2
CDR3 DNA: TGTGCCAGCAGTTTAGCGGGAGGGACAGATACGCAGTATTTT
CDR3 protein: CASSLAGGTDTQYF

J gene: TRBJ1-2
clone size: NA
V gene: TRBV4-1
D gene: NA
CDR3 DNA: TGCGCCAGCAGCCAAGAGCACTCCTATGGCTACACCTTC
CDR3 protein: CASSQEHSYGYTF

J gene: TRBJ2-3
clone size: NA
V gene: TRBV3-1/TRBV3-2
D gene: TRBD2
CDR3 DNA: TGTGCCAGCAGCGCCCCCCCAAAGTCAGCGGGAGGCGGTACAGATACGCAGTATTTT
CDR3 protein: CASSAPPKSAGGGTDTQYF

J gene: TRBJ2-2
clone size: NA
V gene: TRBV15
D gene: NA
CDR3 DNA: TGTGCCACCAGCAGAGATGGGCAGATGAACACCGGGGAGCTGTTTTTT
CDR3 protein: CATSRDGQMNTGELFF

J gene: TRBJ2-1
clone size: NA
V gene: TRBV9
D gene: NA
CDR3 DNA: TGTGCCAGCAGCGTAGGGGGGTCCTATGAGCAGTTCTTC
CDR3 protein: CASSVGGSYEQFF

J gene: TRBJ1-2
clone size: few
V gene: TRBV5-4
D gene: NA
CDR3 DNA: TGTGCCAGCAGTTACAGGGCTAACTATGGCTACACCTTC
CDR3 protein: CASSYRANYGYTF

J gene: TRBJ2-5
clone size: NA
V gene: TRBV13
D gene: NA
CDR3 DNA: TGTGCCAGCAGCTTAGTTACCCGGGGGACCCAGTACTTC
CDR3 protein: CASSLVTRGTQYF

J gene: TRBJ1-2
clone size: few
V gene: TRBV20-1
D gene: NA
CDR3 DNA: TGCAGTGCTAGTAGGACAGCCTATGGCTACACCTTC
CDR3 protein: CSASRTAYGYTF

J gene: TRBJ1-2
clone size: NA
V gene: TRBV12-3/TRBV12-4
D gene: NA
CDR3 DNA: TGTGCCAGCAGTTTTGTGGGGGCTGTAGGCTACACCTTC
CDR3 protein: CASSFVGAVGYTF

J gene: TRBJ2-3
clone size: NA
V gene: TRBV7-3
D gene: NA
CDR3 DNA: TGTGCCAGCAGCTTAGTGGGTTTGTCCTCAGATACGCAGTATTTT
CDR3 protein: CASSLVGLSSDTQYF

J gene: TRBJ1-5
clone size: NA
V gene: TRBV5-6
D gene: TRBD1
CDR3 DNA: TGTGCCAGCAGACCATGGACAGGGCTACCTAATCAGCCCCAGCATTTT
CDR3 protein: CASRPWTGLPNQPQHF